Included here is one T cell receptor (beta chain) sequence, with context. As yet, its antigen is unknown. The sample is drawn from a study of blood T cells in healthy people across ages. Whole-study context: About one barcoded beta molecule per two T cells came from capture by template switching. Study observations and caveats: Both higher diversity and more naive CD4+ cells marked long-lived donors when set against aged donors. Estimates of total diversity, which came from one million sequenced T cells, were considered to be underestimates. A roughly linear fall in TCR beta diversity per million T cells was seen with increasing age.

With a J-beta primer mix and a sample-barcoded 5' primer, a second PCR ran roughly 6 to 12 cycles. Using its own MiXCR run on the 5' RACE reads, TCRdb lists one record per CDR3 protein. The data contain 1.5 million to 2 million distinct CDR3 sequences, 28% of them singletons. The CDR3 loop spans 15 amino acids. From germline, CDR1 is MNHEY and CDR2 SMNVEV (reference sequence). J lost 5 bases, V lost 8 bases, and 15 bases had no gene match. The chain joins TRBV27 to TRBJ2-7; 7 nucleotides line up with TRBD1. This TCR was sampled from a woman aged 25 to 39 in good health. Sequences were obtained from blood. CDR3 region: CASRLGDRWGNEQYF. The CDR3 bases are TGTGCCAGCCGATTGGGGGACAGATGGGGTAACGAGCAGTACTTC.